The present T cell receptor beta chain was sequenced within a study of blood T cell repertoires in COVID-19. Overall study context: Samples representing acute and convalescent COVID-19 were sourced from the United States, Italy and Spain. The analysed material was cDNA or gDNA that came from T cells, B-cell-depleted T cells, or PBMCs.

This clone was recorded only once. CDR1 is SGHDN and CDR2 is FVKESK in the germline V gene. Between the trimmed V and J ends, which lost 5 bases and 3 bases, there was a span of 11 bases. This CDR3 has 14 residues. Methods used by the authors: Nucleated cell counts were estimated from reference gene primer amplification. Assay used: immunoSEQ multiplex PCR; TCRdb lists only in-frame clones, some missing. For V, J and clone size, that table is used; D and trimming come from the DNA. The table has over 150,000 clones, roughly 86% seen once; the top ten hold roughly 7%. The chain couples TRBV14 to TRBJ1-3; D is perhaps TRBD1 (5 bases). The receptor was isolated from a man aged 50 to 59 with active or convalescent COVID-19. What was sequenced was peripheral blood. CDR3 in amino acids: CASSYQGIGNTIYF. The DNA for the CDR3 is TGTGCCAGCAGCTACCAGGGAATTGGAAACACCATATATTTT.